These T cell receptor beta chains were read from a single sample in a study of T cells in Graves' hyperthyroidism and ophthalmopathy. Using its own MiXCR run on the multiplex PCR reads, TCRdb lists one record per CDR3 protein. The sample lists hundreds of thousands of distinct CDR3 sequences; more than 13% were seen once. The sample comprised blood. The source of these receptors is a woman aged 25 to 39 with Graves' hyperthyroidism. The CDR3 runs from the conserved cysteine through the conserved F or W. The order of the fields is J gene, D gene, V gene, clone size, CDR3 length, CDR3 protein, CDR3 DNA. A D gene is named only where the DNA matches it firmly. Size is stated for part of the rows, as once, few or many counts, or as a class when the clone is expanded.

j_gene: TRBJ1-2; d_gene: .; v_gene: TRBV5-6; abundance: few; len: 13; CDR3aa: CASSWGTTTGYTF; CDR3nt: TGTGCCAGCAGCTGGGGGACTACGACTGGCTACACCTTC
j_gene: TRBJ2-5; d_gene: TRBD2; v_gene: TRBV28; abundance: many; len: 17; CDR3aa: CASSLGVAGGYGETQYF; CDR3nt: TGTGCCAGCAGTTTAGGGGTAGCGGGAGGTTATGGAGAGACCCAGTACTTC
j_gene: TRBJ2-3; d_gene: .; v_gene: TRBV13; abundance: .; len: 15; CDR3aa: CASSLVGESTDTQYF; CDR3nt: TGTGCCAGCAGCTTAGTGGGGGAAAGCACAGATACGCAGTATTTT
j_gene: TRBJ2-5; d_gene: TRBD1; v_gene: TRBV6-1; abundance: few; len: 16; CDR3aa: CASSEMGGQVQETQYF; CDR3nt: TGTGCCAGCAGTGAAATGGGGGGACAGGTCCAAGAGACCCAGTACTTC
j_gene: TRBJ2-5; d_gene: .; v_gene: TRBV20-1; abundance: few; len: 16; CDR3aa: CSARDGTRSRGETQYF; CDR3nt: TGCAGTGCTAGAGATGGAACTAGATCCAGGGGAGAGACCCAGTACTTC
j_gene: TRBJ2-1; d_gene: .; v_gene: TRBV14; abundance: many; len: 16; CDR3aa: CASSQDKWWFFDEQFF; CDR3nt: TGTGCCAGCAGCCAAGACAAGTGGTGGTTTTTCGATGAGCAGTTCTTC
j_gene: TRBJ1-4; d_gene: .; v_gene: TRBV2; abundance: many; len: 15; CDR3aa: CASSLGTVPDEKLFF; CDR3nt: TGTGCCAGCAGTTTGGGGACGGTGCCGGATGAAAAACTGTTTTTT
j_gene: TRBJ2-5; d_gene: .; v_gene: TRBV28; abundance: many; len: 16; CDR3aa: CASSFRQGGWQETQYF; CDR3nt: TGTGCCAGCAGTTTTCGACAGGGAGGTTGGCAAGAGACCCAGTACTTC
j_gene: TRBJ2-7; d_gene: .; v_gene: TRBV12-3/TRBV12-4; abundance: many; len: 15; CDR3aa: CASSSPGRSGREQYF; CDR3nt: TGTGCCAGCAGTTCTCCGGGAAGATCAGGGCGCGAGCAGTACTTC
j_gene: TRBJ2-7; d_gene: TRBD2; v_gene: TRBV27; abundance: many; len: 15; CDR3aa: CASSFEGLASQEQYF; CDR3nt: TGTGCCAGCAGTTTCGAGGGACTAGCGTCCCAAGAGCAGTACTTC
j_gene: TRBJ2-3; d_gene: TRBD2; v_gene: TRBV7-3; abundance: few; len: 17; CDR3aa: CASSSLGASGGTDTQYF; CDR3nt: TGTGCCAGCAGCTCCCTTGGGGCTAGCGGGGGGACAGATACGCAGTATTTT
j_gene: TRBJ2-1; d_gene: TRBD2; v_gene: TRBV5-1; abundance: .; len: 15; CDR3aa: CASKRDSGSYNEQFF; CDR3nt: TGCGCCAGCAAGAGAGATAGCGGGAGTTACAATGAGCAGTTCTTC
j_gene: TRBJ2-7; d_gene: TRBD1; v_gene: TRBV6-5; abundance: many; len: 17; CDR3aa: CASSPQGLGQGTYEQYF; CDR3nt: TGTGCCAGCAGCCCCCAAGGTTTGGGACAGGGAACCTACGAGCAGTACTTC
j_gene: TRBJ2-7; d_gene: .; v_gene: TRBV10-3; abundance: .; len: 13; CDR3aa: CASSQDKAYEQYF; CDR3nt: TGTGCCAGCAGCCAAGATAAGGCATACGAGCAGTACTTC
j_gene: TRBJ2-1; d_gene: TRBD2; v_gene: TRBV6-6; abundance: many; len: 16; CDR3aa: CASSYSGASGRTEQFF; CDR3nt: TGTGCCAGCAGTTACTCGGGGGCTAGCGGGAGAACTGAGCAGTTCTTC
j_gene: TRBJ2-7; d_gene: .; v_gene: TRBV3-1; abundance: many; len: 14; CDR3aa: CASSYGTDAYEQYF; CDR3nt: TGTGCCAGCAGCTACGGGACGGACGCCTACGAGCAGTACTTC
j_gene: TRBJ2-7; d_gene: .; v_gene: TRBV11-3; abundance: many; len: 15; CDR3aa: CASSPGPQGLYEQYF; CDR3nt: TGTGCCAGCAGCCCTGGACCCCAAGGGCTATACGAGCAGTACTTC
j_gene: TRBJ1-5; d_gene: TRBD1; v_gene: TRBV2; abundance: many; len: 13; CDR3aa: CAGQGDSNQPQHF; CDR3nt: TGTGCCGGACAGGGGGATAGCAATCAGCCCCAGCATTTT
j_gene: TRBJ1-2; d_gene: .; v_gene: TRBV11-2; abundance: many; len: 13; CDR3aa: CASSPERVGGYTF; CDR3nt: TGTGCCAGCAGCCCAGAGAGGGTCGGGGGCTACACCTTC
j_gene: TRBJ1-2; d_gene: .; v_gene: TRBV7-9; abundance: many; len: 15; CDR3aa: CASSLFREASYGYTF; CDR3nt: TGTGCCAGCAGCTTATTTCGGGAGGCAAGCTATGGCTACACCTTC
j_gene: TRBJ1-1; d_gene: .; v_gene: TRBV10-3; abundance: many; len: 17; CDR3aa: CAISERTEGLGNTEAFF; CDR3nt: TGTGCCATCAGTGAACGAACAGAAGGGCTTGGGAACACTGAAGCTTTCTTT
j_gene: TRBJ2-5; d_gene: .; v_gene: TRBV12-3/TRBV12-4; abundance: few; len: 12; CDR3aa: CASSLQPETQYF; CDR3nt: TGTGCCAGCAGCCTTCAACCCGAGACCCAGTACTTC
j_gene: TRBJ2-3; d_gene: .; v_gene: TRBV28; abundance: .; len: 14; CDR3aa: CASSRSYSTDTQYF; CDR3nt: TGTGCCAGCAGCCGCAGTTATAGCACAGATACGCAGTATTTT
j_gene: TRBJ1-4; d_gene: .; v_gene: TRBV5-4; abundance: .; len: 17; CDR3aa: CASSSKTGTDYNEKLFF; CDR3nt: TGTGCCAGCAGCTCTAAAACAGGAACTGATTACAACGAAAAACTGTTTTTT
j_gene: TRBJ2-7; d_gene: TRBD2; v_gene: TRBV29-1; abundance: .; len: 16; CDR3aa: CSARSLRSGSSYEQYF; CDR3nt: TGCAGCGCTCGATCCCTCCGTAGCGGGAGCTCCTACGAGCAGTACTTC
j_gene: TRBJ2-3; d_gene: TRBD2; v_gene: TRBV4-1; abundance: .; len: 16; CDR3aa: CASSPIGGKDTDTQYF; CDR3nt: TGCGCCAGCAGCCCGATCGGGGGGAAGGACACAGATACGCAGTATTTT
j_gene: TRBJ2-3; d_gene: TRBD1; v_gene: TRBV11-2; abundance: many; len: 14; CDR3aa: CASRDRVSADTQYF; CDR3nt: TGTGCCAGCAGAGACAGGGTTTCAGCAGATACGCAGTATTTT
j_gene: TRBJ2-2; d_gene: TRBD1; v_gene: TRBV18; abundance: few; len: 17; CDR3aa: CASSPPTGAPNTGELFF; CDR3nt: TGTGCCAGCTCACCACCCACAGGGGCCCCGAACACCGGGGAGCTGTTTTTT
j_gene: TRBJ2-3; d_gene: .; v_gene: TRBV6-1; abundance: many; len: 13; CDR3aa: CASRRTVTDTQYF; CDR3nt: TGTGCCAGCAGAAGGACAGTCACAGATACGCAGTATTTT
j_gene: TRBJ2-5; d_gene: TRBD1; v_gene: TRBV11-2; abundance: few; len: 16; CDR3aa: CASSLILQGAEETQYF; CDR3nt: TGTGCCAGCAGCTTAATTTTACAGGGGGCAGAAGAGACCCAGTACTTC
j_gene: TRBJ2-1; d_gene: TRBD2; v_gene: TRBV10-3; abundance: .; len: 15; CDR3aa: CAISMGLAGVNEQFF; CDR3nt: TGTGCCATCAGCATGGGACTAGCGGGAGTAAATGAGCAGTTCTTC
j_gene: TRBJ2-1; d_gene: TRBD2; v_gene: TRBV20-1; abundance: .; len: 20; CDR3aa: CSARDVMGLAGGRVWNEQFF; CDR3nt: TGCAGTGCTAGAGATGTCATGGGACTAGCGGGAGGTAGGGTTTGGAATGAGCAGTTCTTC
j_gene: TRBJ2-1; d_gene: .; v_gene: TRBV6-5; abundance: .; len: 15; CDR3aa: CASSYGLPGYNEQFF; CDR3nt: TGTGCCAGCAGTTACGGTCTCCCGGGGTACAATGAGCAGTTCTTC